The 2 T cell receptor beta chains in this list originate from one sample, sequenced in a study of blood T cell repertoires in COVID-19. Clones were sequenced by immunoSEQ multiplex PCR, and TCRdb holds only the in-frame ones, with some missing. The table has over 200,000 clones, roughly 87% seen once; the top ten hold approximately 10%. Sequenced sample: PBMCs or T cells enriched from blood (not recorded which). The receptor source for this set is a man aged 30-40 years who had recovered from COVID-19.

The chain recombines TRBV5-5 with TRBJ1-5, with 7 bases lining up with TRBD1. Trimming took 6 bases from V and 2 from J; bases not matched to a gene: 8. The CDR3 length is 15 residues. Germline lookup yields CDR1 SGHKS and CDR2 YYEKEE (reference sequence). CDR3 DNA sequence: TGTGCCAGCACCGAACAGGGGTTGGGCAATCAGCCCCAGCATTTT. Amino acid sequence: CASTEQGLGNQPQHF.

This sequence joins TRBV7-9 and TRBJ1-3; 10 nucleotides agree with TRBD1. V trimming: 6 bases; J trimming: 5 bases; junction bases outside the gene matches: 10. The CDR3 sequence is 16 residues long. Germline CDR1 and CDR2: SEHNR and FQNEAQ (reference sequence). CDR3 DNA sequence: TGTGCCAGCAGTTACCAAGGACAGGGGGTCCGAAACACCATATATTTT. This encodes CASSYQGQGVRNTIYF. Combining the CDR3 with reference TRBV7-9 and TRBJ1-3 gives the whole variable domain DTGVSQNPRHKITKRGQNVTFRCDPISEHNRLYWYRQTLGQGPEFLTYFQNEAQLEKSRLLSDRFSAERPKGSFSTLEIQRTEQGDSAMYLCASSYQGQGVRNTIYFGEGSWLTVV.